These 19 T cell receptor beta chains were all obtained from the same sample, sequenced in a study of shared clonotypes between healthy human individuals. The table came from immunoSEQ multiplex PCR; TCRdb's copy has only in-frame clones and leaves some out. The data contain 300,000 to 400,000 clones, less than 75% of them seen just once; the ten biggest clones take up more than 9%. Sequencing was performed on memory CD4+ T cells sorted from blood. Subset defined: CD45RA-negative fraction. The source of these receptors is a man younger than 40 in good health.

This chain connects TRBV28 to TRBJ1-4, with TRBD1 matching over 7 bases. This CDR3 comprises 12 residues. Germline CDR1 and CDR2: MDHEN and SYDVKM. Germline trimming cut 6 bases from V and 14 bases from J; bases unmatched to any gene: 9. CDR3 coding DNA: TGTGCCAGCAGCCGCCTCGGACAGGACCTGTTTTTT. This encodes CASSRLGQDLFF.

This chain connects TRBV11-2 to TRBJ2-1; 11 bases map to TRBD2. The germline CDR1 and CDR2 sequences are SGHAT and FQNNGV. The CDR3 length is 17 residues. Trimming cost V 0 bases and J 7 bases; bases outside gene matches: 8. This CDR3 is CASSLDTLAGGPNEQFF. In DNA form, the CDR3 reads TGTGCCAGCAGCTTAGACACTTTAGCGGGAGGGCCGAATGAGCAGTTCTTC.

The genes are TRBV6-1 and TRBJ1-5; TRBD1 agrees at 7 bases. This CDR3 is 17 amino acids long. The V segment lost 5 bases and the J segment 0 bases; nucleotides outside the gene matches: 10. Germline values: CDR1 MNHNS, CDR2 SASEGT. As DNA, the CDR3 is TGTGCCAGCAGTCAAGGGGGCAGGGCGAATAGCAATCAGCCCCAGCATTTT. Translated: CASSQGGRANSNQPQHF.

The CDR3 loop is CASSIRTGVQPQHF. The CDR3 DNA sequence: TGTGCCAGTAGTATCCGTACAGGGGTTCAGCCCCAGCATTTT. V usage is TRBV19 and J usage is TRBJ1-5, with 7 bases identical to TRBD1. V shed 3 bases, J shed 6 bases, and the junction held 5 bases outside the gene matches. From germline, CDR1 is LNHDA and CDR2 SQIVND (reference sequence). This CDR3 has 14 residues.

The chain joins TRBV5-8 to TRBJ2-2, with TRBD2 identical over 7 bases. Germline assignment: CDR1 SGHTS and CDR2 YDEGEE. With V trimmed by 3 bases and J by 6 bases, 11 bases remained unmatched. This CDR3 is 16 amino acids long. This CDR3 is CASSSKGAGLAGELFF. CDR3 nucleotides: TGTGCCAGCAGCTCGAAAGGAGCGGGACTCGCCGGGGAGCTGTTTTTT.

The rearrangement joins TRBV29-1 to TRBJ1-6; weak D call: TRBD1 (5 bases). CDR3 length: 13 residues. V was shortened by 4 bases and J by 6 bases, with 10 bases between the two germline ends. Germline CDR1 SQVTM, CDR2 ANQGSEA. The chain's CDR3 is CSVGAGINSPLHF. DNA of the CDR3: TGCAGCGTTGGGGCAGGGATTAATTCACCCCTCCACTTT. Full variable domain (remainder filled in from reference TRBV29-1 and TRBJ1-6): SAVISQKPSRDICQRGTSLTIQCQVDSQVTMMFWYRQQPGQSLTLIATANQGSEATYESGFVIDKFPISRPNLTFSTLTVSNMSPEDSSIYLCSVGAGINSPLHFGNGTRLTVT.

This rearrangement joins TRBV5-1 to TRBJ1-2; TRBD1 is a possible D gene (6 bases). V lost 4 bases and J 7 bases, leaving 23 bases between the germline ends. The CDR3 sequence is 16 residues long. CDR1 is SGHRS, CDR2 YFSETQ, per germline. This CDR3 is CASSLGAGGVNSGYTF. In DNA, the CDR3 is TGCGCCAGCAGCCTGGGGGCGGGAGGGGTGAATAGTGGCTACACCTTC.

This chain connects TRBV2 to TRBJ2-7; D is possibly TRBD1 (6 bases). Germline assignment: CDR1 SNHLY and CDR2 FYNNEI. Trimming left V 1 base short and J 4 bases short, with 20 bases between. This CDR3 comprises 17 residues. DNA of the CDR3: TGTGCCAGCAGTGAAGGTCTGTCGGGCAGGGGAGCGTACGAGCAGTACTTC. Its protein product is CASSEGLSGRGAYEQYF.

Concerning this clone: Additional DNA sequences in this sample encode the identical CDR3. The V and J genes are TRBV21-1 and TRBJ1-5. TRBV21-1 is designated a pseudogene. CDR3 length: 15 amino acids. The CDR3 nucleotides are TGTGCCAGCAGAAAGGGCAGATATAGTAATCAGCCCCAGCATTTT. It codes for CASRKGRYSNQPQHF.

In this sample, this clone turned up once. This chain uses TRBV28 with TRBJ1-5, with D possibly TRBD1 on 6 matching bases. Trimming left V 2 bases short and J 1 base short, with 12 bases between. This CDR3 has 16 amino acids. Germline V CDR1 and CDR2: MDHEN, SYDVKM. CDR3 nucleotides: TGTGCCAGCAGTTTAATATACGGACAGAGCAATCAGCCCCAGCATTTT. Translation gives CASSLIYGQSNQPQHF.

J is TRBJ2-2 and V is TRBV29-1; D is uncertain. CDR3 size: 14 residues. V was pared by 4 bases and J by 5 bases, with 14 bases between. CDR1 and CDR2 from the germline V gene are SQVTM and ANQGSEA. CDR3 DNA: TGCAGCGTTGGAGCGCTAAAGACTACCGGGGAGCTGTTTTTT. Translation gives CSVGALKTTGELFF.

The genes are TRBV2 and TRBJ1-4, with D unclear. The germline V gene has CDR1 SNHLY and CDR2 FYNNEI. The V and J ends lost 9 bases and 0 bases respectively, with 11 bases between them. This CDR3 has 14 amino acids. This CDR3 is CASSIMSTNEKLFF. CDR3 DNA: TGTGCCAGTTCGATCATGTCAACTAATGAAAAACTGTTTTTT.

The rearrangement links TRBV7-2 to TRBJ2-5, with D unresolved. Germline V gene lookup returns CDR1 SGHTA and CDR2 FQGNSA. The CDR3 sequence is 13 residues long. V was clipped by 0 bases and J by 9 bases, with 11 bases between them. CDR3 sequence reads: CASSLAGKEAQYF. The CDR3 DNA is TGTGCCAGCAGCTTAGCAGGGAAAGAAGCCCAGTACTTC.

The V call is TRBV13, the J call TRBJ1-4; 8 bases agree with TRBD1. This CDR3 region has 14 residues. The ends lost 5 bases at V and 8 bases at J; junction bases unmatched: 7. CDR1 PRHDT and CDR2 FYEKMQ come from the germline V gene (reference sequence). The DNA for the CDR3 is TGTGCCAGCAGCCTTAGGACAGGGAGGGAAAAACTGTTTTTT. It yields the protein CASSLRTGREKLFF.

CDR3 DNA sequence: TGTGCCAGCAGCTTGTTGGCGAACACTGAAGCTTTCTTT. Translation gives CASSLLANTEAFF. The chain couples TRBV5-5 to TRBJ1-1; D call uncertain. The CDR3 length is 13 residues. Trimming stripped 1 base from V and 1 base from J, with 5 bases between. Germline CDR1 reads SGHKS; CDR2 reads YYEKEE (reference sequence). The variable domain in full, completed from reference TRBV5-5 and TRBJ1-1, reads DAGVTQSPTHLIKTRGQQVTLRCSPISGHKSVSWYQQVLGQGPQFIFQYYEKEERGRGNFPDRFSARQFPNYSSELNVNALLLGDSALYLCASSLLANTEAFFGQGTRLTVV.

This clone has a single count. The chain links TRBV29-1 to TRBJ1-2; D is unclear. This CDR3 is 12 amino acids long. CDR1 and CDR2 from the germline V gene are SQVTM and ANQGSEA. Deletions cut 0 bases from V and 5 bases from J, with 7 bases between. The CDR3 loop reads CSVEDEPYGYTF. The CDR3 region has the DNA TGCAGCGTTGAAGATGAGCCTTATGGCTACACCTTC.

This clone was picked up a small number of times. The chain has TRBV27 and TRBJ1-5; D is possibly TRBD1 (5 bases). The germline CDR1 and CDR2 sequences are MNHEY and SMNVEV (reference sequence). The CDR3 sequence is 13 residues long. The V gene lost 3 bases and the J gene lost 5 bases, with 8 bases spanning the gap. DNA for the CDR3: TGTGCCAGCAGTTTTTTCAGGGATCAGCCCCAGCATTTT. Translation gives CASSFFRDQPQHF.

The rearrangement links TRBV11-2 to TRBJ2-1, with 7 bases aligning to TRBD1. The junction had 12 bases not matched to a gene; V was cut back by 5 bases and J by 8 bases. Germline CDR1 and CDR2: SGHAT and FQNNGV. The CDR3 sequence is 15 residues long. This chain's CDR3 is CASSRRGQGEYEQFF. CDR3 nucleotides: TGTGCCAGCAGCCGCCGGGGTCAGGGGGAATATGAGCAGTTCTTC. Combining the CDR3 with reference TRBV11-2 and TRBJ2-1 gives the whole variable domain EAGVAQSPRYKIIEKRQSVAFWCNPISGHATLYWYQQILGQGPKLLIQFQNNGVVDDSQLPKDRFSAERLKGVDSTLKIQPAKLEDSAVYLCASSRRGQGEYEQFFGPGTRLTVL.

This sequence joins TRBV5-4 and TRBJ2-7, with 12 bases lining up with TRBD2. The V gene's germline CDR1 is SGHNT and CDR2 YYREEE (reference sequence). The CDR3 has 15 amino acids. V trimming: 4 bases; J trimming: 9 bases; junction bases outside the gene matches: 11. The CDR3 DNA reads TGTGCCAGCAGCCCCAAGCCGACTAGCGGGGGCGGGCAGTACTTC. Protein sequence: CASSPKPTSGGGQYF.